Following are 26 T cell receptor beta chains from one sample sequenced in a study of Ad26.COV2.S vaccination and SARS-CoV-2 variants. Noted treatment: about 20 received Ad26.COV2.S at low or high dose, single or two shots; 5 received placebo; per-sample allocation not given. Day 63 after the first vaccine or placebo injection was the time point for sampling. This table comes from immunoSEQ multiplex PCR, and its TCRdb copy is limited to in-frame clones, with some not included. Counted here are around 240,000 clones, 88% occurring once; the ten biggest clones make up about 10%. The material sequenced was peripheral blood, taken in a trial of Ad26.COV2.S vaccine versus placebo. These receptors were collected from a person between 18 and 59 years old who received the Ad26.COV2.S COVID-19 vaccine or a placebo.

The V call is TRBV7-9, the J call TRBJ2-7; no clear D gene. Trimming took 2 bases from V and 5 from J, leaving 10 bases between them. Germline lookup yields CDR1 SEHNR and CDR2 FQNEAQ (reference sequence). The CDR3 contains 13 residues. The CDR3 DNA reads TGTGCCAGCAGCTTACTCAGTTCGAACGAGCAGTACTTC. This sequence encodes CASSLLSSNEQYF.

This rearrangement joins TRBV9 to TRBJ2-7; 11 nucleotides agree with TRBD2. J lost 0 bases, V lost 0 bases, and 11 bases had no gene match. Germline CDR1 SGDLS, CDR2 YYNGEE. The CDR3 length is 19 residues. The chain's CDR3 is CASSVDIGGTSGNSYEQYF. DNA of the CDR3: TGTGCCAGCAGCGTAGATATCGGGGGGACTAGCGGAAACTCCTACGAGCAGTACTTC.

The chain links TRBV13 to TRBJ1-2, with 8 bases that match TRBD1. The CDR3 covers 15 residues. The V gene end was trimmed by 8 bases and the J gene end by 2 bases; junction bases not matched to a gene: 10. Germline V gene sequence: CDR1 PRHDT, CDR2 FYEKMQ (reference sequence). The CDR3 coding sequence is TGTGCCAGCGTTATTTGGGACAGGCTCAACTATGGCTACACCTTC. This encodes CASVIWDRLNYGYTF.

This sequence joins TRBV29-1 and TRBJ1-2, with D perhaps matching TRBD1 (6 bases). The CDR3 sequence is 15 residues long. V gave up 3 bases and J gave up 4 bases, with 18 bases separating them. The V gene's germline CDR1 is SQVTM and CDR2 ANQGSEA. The CDR3 loop is CSVDGTKRDRYGYTF. CDR3 nucleotides: TGCAGCGTTGACGGGACAAAAAGGGACCGCTATGGCTACACCTTC.

V usage is TRBV18 and J usage is TRBJ1-2; D is unclear. The CDR3 is 16 residues long. V dropped 1 base and J dropped 5 bases, with 17 bases sitting between them. Germline V gives CDR1 KGHSH, CDR2 LQKENI. The CDR3 DNA follows: TGTGCCAGCTCACCACTATCCGCAGATCTTACTTATGGCTACACCTTC. Protein product: CASSPLSADLTYGYTF.

The chain links TRBV7-3 to TRBJ2-1; D not resolved. The V end was cut by 1 base, the J end by 9 bases, with 16 bases between. The CDR3 is 15 amino acids. Germline V gene lookup returns CDR1 SGHTA and CDR2 FQGTGA. CDR3 nucleotides: TGTGCCAGCAGCTTAAGAAGCGCTGTATTGGGTGAGCAGTTCTTC. It encodes CASSLRSAVLGEQFF.

This clone was found a few times. J is TRBJ1-2 and V is TRBV19; TRBD1 might be the D (5 bases). Trimming took 1 base from V and 8 from J, leaving 14 bases between them. This CDR3 spans 14 amino acids. Germline assignment: CDR1 LNHDA and CDR2 SQIVND (reference sequence). CDR3 nucleotide sequence: TGTGCCAGTAGTATAGGTTGGGACCGGCCAGGCTACACCTTC. This codes for CASSIGWDRPGYTF.

This clone showed up just once. The chain carries TRBV6-2 or TRBV6-3 and TRBJ2-1, with TRBD1 matching over 9 bases. Trimming cost V 1 base and J 10 bases; bases outside gene matches: 5. This CDR3 is 14 amino acids long. Germline V gene sequence: CDR1 MNHEY, CDR2 SVGEGT. CDR3 in amino acids: CASSYLTGGQEQFF. The CDR3 nucleotides are TGTGCCAGCAGTTACTTGACAGGGGGTCAGGAGCAGTTCTTC.

J is TRBJ2-7 and V is TRBV27, with 8 bases lining up with TRBD1. From germline, CDR1 is MNHEY and CDR2 SMNVEV (reference sequence). The V and J ends lost 5 bases and 9 bases, in that order; junction bases with no gene match: 15. This CDR3 has 15 residues. The CDR3 loop reads CASSQPGGAPLAQYF. The CDR3, as DNA: TGTGCCAGCAGTCAACCAGGGGGCGCCCCGCTCGCGCAGTACTTC.

The V and J genes are TRBV28 and TRBJ2-7, with 7 bases aligning to TRBD1. CDR3 length: 15 amino acids. J was trimmed by 0 bases and V by 5 bases; bases with no gene match: 7. Germline CDR1 reads MDHEN; CDR2 reads SYDVKM. The DNA for the CDR3 is TGTGCCAGCAGTGGACAGGCCGGGAACTCCTACGAGCAGTACTTC. This encodes CASSGQAGNSYEQYF.

This rearrangement joins TRBV28 to TRBJ1-2; D remains ambiguous. V was clipped by 5 bases and J by 1 base, with 14 bases between them. In germline, CDR1 is MDHEN, CDR2 SYDVKM. The CDR3 runs to 15 residues. The CDR3 nucleotides read TGTGCCAGCAGTAGATTGGAAAACTTTAACTATGGCTACACCTTC. Protein sequence: CASSRLENFNYGYTF.

The chain links TRBV28 to TRBJ1-1, with D unresolved. Germline CDR1 reads MDHEN; CDR2 reads SYDVKM. With 4 bases removed from V and 0 bases from J, the gap between germline ends came to 6 bases. The CDR3 sequence is 13 residues long. The CDR3 region is CASSSTMNTEAFF. The CDR3 DNA reads as TGTGCCAGCAGTTCAACTATGAACACTGAAGCTTTCTTT.

The table lists this clone with a few counts. This rearrangement joins TRBV30 to TRBJ2-1; the match to TRBD1 covers 9 bases. Trimming at V came to 4 bases and at J to 8 bases, leaving 9 bases not matched to a gene. The CDR3 is made up of 14 amino acids. Germline V gene lookup returns CDR1 GTSNPN and CDR2 SVGIG (reference sequence). CDR3 nucleotide sequence: TGTGCCTGGATCCGGGACAGGGAGGTGGATGAGCAGTTCTTC. This encodes CAWIRDREVDEQFF.

The gene calls are TRBV6-5 and TRBJ2-7; D is possibly TRBD2 (5 bases). In germline, CDR1 is MNHEY, CDR2 SVGAGI. With 4 bases removed from V and 3 bases from J, the gap between germline ends came to 16 bases. The CDR3 is made up of 15 amino acids. The CDR3 region has the DNA TGTGCCAGCAGTTCGGAGTCCTTCGCGGGCTACGAGCAGTACTTC. Encoded protein: CASSSESFAGYEQYF.

The V gene is TRBV10-2, the J gene TRBJ1-3; D may be TRBD1 (6 bases). Trimming left V 1 base short and J 4 bases short, with 14 bases between. CDR1 WSHSY and CDR2 SAAADI come from the germline V gene. CDR3 length equals 16 residues. This CDR3 is CASSEWGGAMGNTIYF. In nucleotides, the CDR3 is TGCGCCAGCAGTGAGTGGGGGGGCGCGATGGGAAACACCATATATTTT.

The chain recombines TRBV11-2 with TRBJ2-5; TRBD2 aligns across 7 bases. Germline V CDR1 and CDR2: SGHAT, FQNNGV. Trimming removed 6 bases from V and 4 bases from J; junction bases left unmatched: 11. The CDR3 is made up of 15 amino acids. The CDR3: CASRPASGFGETQYF. Here the CDR3 DNA reads TGTGCCAGCAGGCCGGCTAGCGGCTTCGGAGAGACCCAGTACTTC.

This clone has more than one count but fewer than ten. The CDR3 coding sequence is TGCGCCAGCAGCCAAGGGATTTATAATTCACCCCTCCACTTT. It yields the protein CASSQGIYNSPLHF. This sequence joins TRBV4-1 and TRBJ1-6; D gene unclear. Germline lookup yields CDR1 MGHRA and CDR2 YSYEKL. Trimming shortened V by 1 base and J by 4 bases, and 5 bases separated the two germline ends. The length of the CDR3 is 14 residues.

This chain links TRBV11-2 with TRBJ2-3; TRBD1 matches 7 bases. The CDR3 extends over 14 amino acids. Germline CDR1 and CDR2: SGHAT and FQNNGV. J lost 3 bases, V lost 6 bases, and 6 bases had no gene match. CDR3 DNA sequence: TGTGCCAGCAGGCCAACAGGGGCGACAGATACGCAGTATTTT. Translated, it gives CASRPTGATDTQYF.

V usage is TRBV6-2 or TRBV6-3 and J usage is TRBJ2-7; D gene unclear. The V gene lost 6 bases and the J gene lost 0 bases, with 3 bases spanning the gap. Germline V gene data show CDR1 as MNHEY and CDR2 as SVGEGT. The CDR3 sequence is 11 residues long. CDR3 loop: CASSRSYEQYF. In nucleotides, the CDR3 is TGTGCCAGCAGCCGCTCCTACGAGCAGTACTTC.

The table lists this clone with a few counts. V gene TRBV19 combines with J gene TRBJ2-7; the D gene is possibly TRBD1 (6 bases). The CDR3 runs 15 residues. V was shortened by 2 bases and J by 4 bases, with 15 bases between the two germline ends. Germline CDR1 and CDR2: LNHDA and SQIVND (reference sequence). The CDR3 nucleotides read TGTGCCAGTAGTATACTCCCAGGGGAGTCGTACGAGCAGTACTTC. This translates into CASSILPGESYEQYF.

This chain uses TRBV19 with TRBJ2-2; the D call may be TRBD1 or TRBD2 (6 bases each). V was clipped by 11 bases and J by 4 bases, with 23 bases between them. This CDR3 spans 16 amino acids. CDR1 LNHDA and CDR2 SQIVND come from the germline V gene (reference sequence). The CDR3 DNA follows: TGTGCCTCGGAAAGGTGGGGGGCCACCGCCACCGGGGAGCTGTTTTTT. This sequence encodes CASERWGATATGELFF.

The V gene is TRBV9, the J gene TRBJ1-2; TRBD1 matches 7 bases. V dropped 3 bases and J dropped 0; count of bases not matched to a gene: 5. Per germline, CDR1 SGDLS and CDR2 YYNGEE. CDR3 length: 15 residues. CDR3 region: CASSARDSPNYGYTF. CDR3 bases: TGTGCCAGCAGCGCCCGGGACAGCCCTAACTATGGCTACACCTTC.

The chain has TRBV5-1 and TRBJ1-4, with a weak D call TRBD1 (6 bases). V was pared by 4 bases and J by 4 bases, with 11 bases between. The germline V gene has CDR1 SGHRS and CDR2 YFSETQ. The CDR3 spans 14 residues. This chain's CDR3 is CASSPDRGNEKLFF. The CDR3 DNA reads as TGCGCCAGCAGCCCGGACAGAGGTAATGAAAAACTGTTTTTT.

CDR3 sequence: CASSHSGGSTDTQYF. In DNA, the CDR3 is TGTGCCAGCAGCCACAGCGGGGGCTCAACAGATACGCAGTATTTT. This chain links TRBV7-3 with TRBJ2-3, with 8 bases lining up with TRBD2. The CDR3 length is 15 residues. The germline V gene has CDR1 SGHTA and CDR2 FQGTGA. The J segment lost 3 bases and the V segment lost 5 bases, leaving 7 bases of the junction unmatched.

The rearrangement links TRBV5-1 to TRBJ2-3, with D possibly being TRBD1 or TRBD2 (5 bases each). CDR1 and CDR2 from the germline V gene are SGHRS and YFSETQ. The CDR3 spans 15 residues. Trimming cost V 1 base and J 4 bases, with 13 bases left between them. This CDR3 reads CASSLLRAGPDTQYF. The DNA for the CDR3 is TGCGCCAGCAGCTTGCTCAGGGCGGGCCCAGATACGCAGTATTTT.

The rearrangement uses TRBV6-2 or TRBV6-3 and TRBJ1-3, with D possibly TRBD1 on 6 matching bases. The V and J ends lost 5 bases and 0 bases respectively, with 14 bases between them. This CDR3 contains 16 residues. The germline CDR1 and CDR2 sequences are MNHEY and SVGEGT. DNA of the CDR3: TGTGCCAGCAGTGTCTCCGGGACAAGCTCTGGAAACACCATATATTTT. Its translation is CASSVSGTSSGNTIYF.